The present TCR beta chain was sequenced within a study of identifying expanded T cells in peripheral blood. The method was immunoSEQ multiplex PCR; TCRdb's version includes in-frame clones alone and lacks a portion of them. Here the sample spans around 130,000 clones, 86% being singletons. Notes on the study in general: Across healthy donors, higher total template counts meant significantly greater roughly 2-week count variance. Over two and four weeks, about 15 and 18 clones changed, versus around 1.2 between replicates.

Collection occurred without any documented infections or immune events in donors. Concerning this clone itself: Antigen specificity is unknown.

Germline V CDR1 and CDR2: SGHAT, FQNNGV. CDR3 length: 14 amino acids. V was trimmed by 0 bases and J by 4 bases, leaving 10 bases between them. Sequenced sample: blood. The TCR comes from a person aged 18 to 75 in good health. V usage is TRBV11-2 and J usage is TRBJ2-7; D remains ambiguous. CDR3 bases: TGTGCCAGCAGCTTAGAACAGAACCAGTACGAGCAGTACTTC. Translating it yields CASSLEQNQYEQYF.